The clone carrying this T cell receptor beta chain was detected only once. The source of the sample is a study of blood T cell repertoires in COVID-19. Study overall: Spain, Italy and the United States supplied samples that represented acute and convalescent COVID-19.

The repertoire was sequenced with immunoSEQ multiplex PCR; TCRdb's copy has only in-frame clones and lacks some. The table records roughly 250,000 clones, around 90% of them present only once. Specimen: PBMCs or T cells enriched from blood (not recorded which). The TCR comes from a woman aged 18-29 years who had recovered from COVID-19.

CDR3 sequence: CASSAVFAGELFF. The CDR3 region has the DNA TGTGCCAGCAGTGCCGTGTTCGCCGGGGAGCTGTTTTTT. The V gene is TRBV6-4, the J gene TRBJ2-2; the D is unclear. Germline V gene sequence: CDR1 MRHNA, CDR2 SNTAGT. V dropped 4 bases and J dropped 6 bases, with 9 bases sitting between them. The CDR3 contains 13 residues.